Presented here are 7 T cell receptor beta chains from one specimen sequenced in a study of blood T cell repertoires in COVID-19. Libraries were prepared by immunoSEQ multiplex PCR; TCRdb keeps only in-frame clonotypes and omits some of them. Among approximately 220,000 clones listed, roughly 90% were seen once. Source material: PBMCs or T cells enriched from blood (not recorded which). These TCRs come from a young man who had been exposed to COVID-19.

The chain recombines TRBV7-8 with TRBJ2-6, with D possibly TRBD1 on 5 matching bases. The V end was cut by 5 bases, the J end by 0 bases, with 11 bases between. Germline V gives CDR1 SGHVS, CDR2 FQNEAQ. The CDR3 is 16 residues long. The CDR3 nucleotides read TGTGCCAGCAGCGTCACAGGTATCTCTGGGGCCAACGTCCTGACTTTC. The encoded protein is CASSVTGISGANVLTF.

The rearrangement uses TRBV6-2 or TRBV6-3 and TRBJ2-3; TRBD2 might be the D (6 bases). The CDR3 runs 19 residues. Trimming took 2 bases from V and 2 from J, leaving 23 bases between them. From germline, CDR1 is MNHEY and CDR2 SVGEGT. CDR3 region: CASSYQAGLPRPNTDTQYF. CDR3 bases: TGTGCCAGCAGTTACCAGGCCGGACTACCCCGCCCTAACACAGATACGCAGTATTTT.

The chain combines TRBV30 with TRBJ2-5, with 13 bases aligning to TRBD2. This CDR3 spans 19 amino acids. Germline-derived CDR1 and CDR2 are GTSNPN and SVGIG (reference sequence). Trimming took 4 bases from V and 5 from J; bases not matched to a gene: 19. This chain's CDR3 is CAWKPGTGGLAGALETQYF. Written as DNA, the CDR3 is TGTGCCTGGAAGCCCGGGACAGGAGGACTAGCGGGAGCCTTGGAGACCCAGTACTTC.

The chain employs TRBV5-5 and TRBJ1-2; D may be TRBD1 (5 bases). Trimming cost V 3 bases and J 4 bases, with 16 bases left between them. Germline CDR1 reads SGHKS; CDR2 reads YYEKEE (reference sequence). The CDR3 spans 15 residues. In nucleotides, the CDR3 is TGTGCCAGCAGCTACCCCCAGGGCTGGTTCTATGGCTACACCTTC. Translation: CASSYPQGWFYGYTF.

The chain combines TRBV4-1 with TRBJ2-2; no definite D call. Germline CDR1 MGHRA, CDR2 YSYEKL. V was shortened by 3 bases and J by 6 bases, with 5 bases between the two germline ends. The CDR3 sequence is 12 residues long. CDR3 in amino acids: CASSHVPGELFF. The CDR3 DNA sequence: TGCGCCAGCAGCCACGTCCCCGGGGAGCTGTTTTTT.

This chain connects TRBV7-9 to TRBJ2-2; 8 bases match TRBD1. CDR3 size: 18 residues. The V gene end was trimmed by 1 base and the J gene end by 1 base; junction bases not matched to a gene: 8. Germline lookup yields CDR1 SEHNR and CDR2 FQNEAQ (reference sequence). As DNA, the CDR3 is TGTGCCAGCAGCTTAGATTATCAGGGGGCTGTGAACACCGGGGAGCTGTTTTTT. Translating gives CASSLDYQGAVNTGELFF. The variable domain in full, completed from reference TRBV7-9 and TRBJ2-2, reads DTGVSQNPRHKITKRGQNVTFRCDPISEHNRLYWYRQTLGQGPEFLTYFQNEAQLEKSRLLSDRFSAERPKGSFSTLEIQRTEQGDSAMYLCASSLDYQGAVNTGELFFGEGSRLTVL.

V usage is TRBV19 and J usage is TRBJ2-1, with unresolved D. The germline V and J ends were trimmed by 6 bases and 4 bases, with 10 bases remaining between them. Per germline, CDR1 LNHDA and CDR2 SQIVND (reference sequence). This CDR3 comprises 13 residues. The CDR3 sequence is CASSSYPYNEQFF. The DNA of the CDR3 is TGTGCCAGTAGCAGTTACCCGTACAATGAGCAGTTCTTC.